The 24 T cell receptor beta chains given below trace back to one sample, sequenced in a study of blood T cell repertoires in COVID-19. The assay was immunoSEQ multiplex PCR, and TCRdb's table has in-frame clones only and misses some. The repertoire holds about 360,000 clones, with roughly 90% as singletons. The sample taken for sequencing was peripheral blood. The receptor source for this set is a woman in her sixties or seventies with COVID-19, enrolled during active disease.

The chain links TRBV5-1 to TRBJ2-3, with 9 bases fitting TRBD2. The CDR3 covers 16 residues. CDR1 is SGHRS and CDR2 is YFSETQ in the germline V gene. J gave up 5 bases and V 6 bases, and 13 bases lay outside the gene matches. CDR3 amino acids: CASTPLIAGVEDTQYF. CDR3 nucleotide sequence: TGCGCCAGCACCCCTTTAATAGCGGGAGTCGAAGATACGCAGTATTTT.

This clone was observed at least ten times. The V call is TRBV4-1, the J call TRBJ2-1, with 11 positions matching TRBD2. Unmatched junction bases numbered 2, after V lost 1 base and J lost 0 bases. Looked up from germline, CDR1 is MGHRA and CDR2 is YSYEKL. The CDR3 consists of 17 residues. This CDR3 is CASSQVTSGGSYNEQFF. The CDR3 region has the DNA TGCGCCAGCAGCCAAGTTACTAGCGGGGGCTCCTACAATGAGCAGTTCTTC.

DNA for the CDR3: TGTGCCAGCAGCCAGGGGACGGCAGGGGGCGGCTATGGCTACACCTTC. Its protein is CASSQGTAGGGYGYTF. The chain uses TRBV7-3 and TRBJ1-2; TRBD1 matches 8 bases. This CDR3 has 16 amino acids. Losses at the gene ends were 5 bases for V and 4 bases for J; bases not matched to a gene: 12. Germline lookup yields CDR1 SGHTA and CDR2 FQGTGA.

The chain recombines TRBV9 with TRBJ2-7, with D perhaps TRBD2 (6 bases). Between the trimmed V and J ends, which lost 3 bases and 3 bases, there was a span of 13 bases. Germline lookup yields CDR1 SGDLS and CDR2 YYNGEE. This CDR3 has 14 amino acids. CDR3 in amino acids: CASSEQVEGYEQYF. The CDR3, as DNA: TGTGCCAGCAGCGAACAGGTGGAGGGCTACGAGCAGTACTTC.

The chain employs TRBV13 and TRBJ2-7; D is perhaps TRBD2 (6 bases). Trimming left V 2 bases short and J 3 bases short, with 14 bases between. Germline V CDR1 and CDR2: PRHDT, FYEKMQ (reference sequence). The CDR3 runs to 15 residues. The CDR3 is CASSLTRLGGYEQYF. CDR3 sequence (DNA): TGTGCCAGCAGCTTAACAAGATTGGGGGGCTACGAGCAGTACTTC.

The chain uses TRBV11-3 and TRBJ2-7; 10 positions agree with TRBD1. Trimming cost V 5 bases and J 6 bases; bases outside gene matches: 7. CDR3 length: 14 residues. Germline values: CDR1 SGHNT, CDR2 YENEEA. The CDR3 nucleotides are TGTGCCAGCAGCCCCGGGACAGGGGAATCCGAGCAGTACTTC. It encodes CASSPGTGESEQYF.

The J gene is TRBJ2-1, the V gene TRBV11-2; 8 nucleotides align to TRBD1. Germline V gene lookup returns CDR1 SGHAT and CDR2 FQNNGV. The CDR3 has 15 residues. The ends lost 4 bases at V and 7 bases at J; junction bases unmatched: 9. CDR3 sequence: CASSSDRVAGNEQFF. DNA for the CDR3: TGTGCCAGCAGCTCGGACAGGGTGGCCGGGAATGAGCAGTTCTTC. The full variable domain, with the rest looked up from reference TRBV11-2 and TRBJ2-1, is EAGVAQSPRYKIIEKRQSVAFWCNPISGHATLYWYQQILGQGPKLLIQFQNNGVVDDSQLPKDRFSAERLKGVDSTLKIQPAKLEDSAVYLCASSSDRVAGNEQFFGPGTRLTVL.

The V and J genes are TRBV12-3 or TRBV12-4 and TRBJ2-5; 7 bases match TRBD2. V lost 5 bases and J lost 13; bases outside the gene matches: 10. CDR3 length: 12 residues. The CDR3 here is CASSPDRTSGYF. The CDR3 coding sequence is TGTGCCAGCAGTCCCGATCGGACTAGTGGGTACTTC.

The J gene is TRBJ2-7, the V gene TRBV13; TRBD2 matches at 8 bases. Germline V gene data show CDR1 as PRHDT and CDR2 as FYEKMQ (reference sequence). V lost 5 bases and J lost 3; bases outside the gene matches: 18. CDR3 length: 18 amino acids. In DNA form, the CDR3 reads TGTGCCAGCAGCGGAGCCCGCGTCGAGCGGGGGAACAACTACGAGCAGTACTTC. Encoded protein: CASSGARVERGNNYEQYF.

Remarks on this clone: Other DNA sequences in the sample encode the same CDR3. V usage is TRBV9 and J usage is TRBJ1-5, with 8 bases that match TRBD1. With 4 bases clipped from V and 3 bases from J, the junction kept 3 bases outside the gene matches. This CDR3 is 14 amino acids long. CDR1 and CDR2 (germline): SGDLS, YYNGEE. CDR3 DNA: TGTGCCAGCAGCAGGACAGGGTCCAATCAGCCCCAGCATTTT. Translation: CASSRTGSNQPQHF. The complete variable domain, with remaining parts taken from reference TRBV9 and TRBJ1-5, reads DSGVTQTPKHLITATGQRVTLRCSPRSGDLSVYWYQQSLDQGLQFLIQYYNGEERAKGNILERFSAQQFPDLHSELNLSSLELGDSALYFCASSRTGSNQPQHFGDGTRLSIL.

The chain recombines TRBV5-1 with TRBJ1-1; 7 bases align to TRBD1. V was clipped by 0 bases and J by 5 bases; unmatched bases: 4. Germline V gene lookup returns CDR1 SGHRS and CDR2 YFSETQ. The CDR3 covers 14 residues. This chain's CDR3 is CASSLARQGTEAFF. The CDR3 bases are TGCGCCAGCAGCTTGGCCCGACAGGGAACTGAAGCTTTCTTT. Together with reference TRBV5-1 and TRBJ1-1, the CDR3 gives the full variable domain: KAGVTQTPRYLIKTRGQQVTLSCSPISGHRSVSWYQQTPGQGLQFLFEYFSETQRNKGNFPGRFSGRQFSNSRSEMNVSTLELGDSALYLCASSLARQGTEAFFGQGTRLTVV.

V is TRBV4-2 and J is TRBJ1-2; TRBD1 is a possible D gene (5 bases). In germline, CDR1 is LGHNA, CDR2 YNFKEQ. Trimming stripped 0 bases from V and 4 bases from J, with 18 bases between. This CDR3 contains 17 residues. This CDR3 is CASSQDSGGVFGYGYTF. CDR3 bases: TGTGCCAGCAGCCAAGATAGCGGGGGGGTGTTTGGCTATGGCTACACCTTC.

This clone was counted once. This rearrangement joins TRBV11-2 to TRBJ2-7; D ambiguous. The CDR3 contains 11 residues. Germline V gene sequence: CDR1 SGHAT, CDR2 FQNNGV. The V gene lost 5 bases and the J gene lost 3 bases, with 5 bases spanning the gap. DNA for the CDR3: TGTGCCAGCAGCCGCGTCTACGAGCAGTACTTC. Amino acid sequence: CASSRVYEQYF.

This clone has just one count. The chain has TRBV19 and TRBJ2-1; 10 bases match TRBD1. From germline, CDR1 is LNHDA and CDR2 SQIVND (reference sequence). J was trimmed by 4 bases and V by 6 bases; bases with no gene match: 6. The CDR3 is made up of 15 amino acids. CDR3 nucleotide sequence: TGTGCCAGTAGAAGGGGACAGGGGCTTTACAATGAGCAGTTCTTC. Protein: CASRRGQGLYNEQFF.

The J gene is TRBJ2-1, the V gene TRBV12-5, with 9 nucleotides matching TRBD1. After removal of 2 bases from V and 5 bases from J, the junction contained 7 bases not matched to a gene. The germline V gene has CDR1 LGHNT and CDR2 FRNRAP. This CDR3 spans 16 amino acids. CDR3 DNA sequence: TGTGCTAGTGGTTTGTCCCCGGGACAGGGTAACAATGAGCAGTTCTTC. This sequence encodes CASGLSPGQGNNEQFF. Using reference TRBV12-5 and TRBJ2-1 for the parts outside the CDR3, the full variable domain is DARVTQTPRHKVTEMGQEVTMRCQPILGHNTVFWYRQTMMQGLELLAYFRNRAPLDDSGMPKDRFSAEMPDATLATLKIQPSEPRDSAVYFCASGLSPGQGNNEQFFGPGTRLTVL.

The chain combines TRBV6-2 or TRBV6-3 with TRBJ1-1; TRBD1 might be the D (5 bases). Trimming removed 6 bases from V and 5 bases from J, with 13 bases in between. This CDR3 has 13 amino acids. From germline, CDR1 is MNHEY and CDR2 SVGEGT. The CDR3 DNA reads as TGTGCCAGCAGCCGAGGAAAGGGGACTGAAGCTTTCTTT. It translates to CASSRGKGTEAFF.

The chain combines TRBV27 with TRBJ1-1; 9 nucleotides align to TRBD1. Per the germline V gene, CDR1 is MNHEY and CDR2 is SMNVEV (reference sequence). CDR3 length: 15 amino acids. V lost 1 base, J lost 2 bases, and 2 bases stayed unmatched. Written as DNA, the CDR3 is TGTGCCAGCAGTTTATTGACAGGGGGAAACACTGAAGCTTTCTTT. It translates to CASSLLTGGNTEAFF.

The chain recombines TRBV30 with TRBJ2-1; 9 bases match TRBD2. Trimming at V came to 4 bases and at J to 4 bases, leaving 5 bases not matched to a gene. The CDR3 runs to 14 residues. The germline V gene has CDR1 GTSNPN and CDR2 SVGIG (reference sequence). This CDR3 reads CAWNLAGKYNEQFF. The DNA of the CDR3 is TGTGCCTGGAATCTAGCGGGGAAGTACAATGAGCAGTTCTTC.

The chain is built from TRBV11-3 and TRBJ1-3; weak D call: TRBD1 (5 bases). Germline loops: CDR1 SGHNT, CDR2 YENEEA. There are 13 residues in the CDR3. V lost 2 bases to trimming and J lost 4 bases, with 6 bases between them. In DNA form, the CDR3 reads TGTGCCAGCAGCTTACAGGGAGGAAACACCATATATTTT. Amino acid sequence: CASSLQGGNTIYF.

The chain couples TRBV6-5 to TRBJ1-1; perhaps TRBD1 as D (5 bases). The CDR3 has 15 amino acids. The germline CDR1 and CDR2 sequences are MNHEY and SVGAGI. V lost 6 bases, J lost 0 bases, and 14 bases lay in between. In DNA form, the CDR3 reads TGTGCCAGCAGCCGCCCGGGGGTCTTGAACACTGAAGCTTTCTTT. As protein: CASSRPGVLNTEAFF.

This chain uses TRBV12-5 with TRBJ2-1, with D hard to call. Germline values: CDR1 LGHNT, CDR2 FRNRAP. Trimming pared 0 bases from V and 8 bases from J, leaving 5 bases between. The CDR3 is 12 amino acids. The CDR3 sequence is CASGLVTDEQFF. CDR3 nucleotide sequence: TGTGCTAGTGGTTTGGTAACGGATGAGCAGTTCTTC.

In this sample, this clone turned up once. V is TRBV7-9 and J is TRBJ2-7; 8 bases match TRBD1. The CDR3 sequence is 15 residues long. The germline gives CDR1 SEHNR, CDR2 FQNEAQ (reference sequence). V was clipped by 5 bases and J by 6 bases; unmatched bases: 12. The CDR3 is CASSPWTGKALEQYF. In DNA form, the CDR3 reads TGTGCCAGCAGCCCTTGGACAGGGAAGGCTCTCGAGCAGTACTTC.

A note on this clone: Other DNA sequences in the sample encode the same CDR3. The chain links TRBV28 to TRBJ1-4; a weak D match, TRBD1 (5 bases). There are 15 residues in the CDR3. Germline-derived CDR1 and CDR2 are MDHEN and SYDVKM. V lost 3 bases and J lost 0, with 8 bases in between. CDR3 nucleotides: TGTGCCAGCAGTTTTGGGGGGGCAACTAATGAAAAACTGTTTTTT. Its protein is CASSFGGATNEKLFF.

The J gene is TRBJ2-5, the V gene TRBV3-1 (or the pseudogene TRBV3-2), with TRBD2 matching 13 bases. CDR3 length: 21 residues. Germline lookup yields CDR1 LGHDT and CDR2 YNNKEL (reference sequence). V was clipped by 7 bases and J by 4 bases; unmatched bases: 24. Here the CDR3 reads CASIETSGGNVPTEELETQYF. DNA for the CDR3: TGTGCCAGCATTGAGACTAGCGGGGGGAATGTTCCCACCGAGGAGCTAGAGACCCAGTACTTC.